This T cell receptor beta chain was recovered during a study of cytomegalovirus exposure and HLA in healthy donors. Study information: Among the roughly 400 genotyped donors, just over 80% were placed in the Caucasian-associated ancestry cluster. Study results and caveats: In an earlier analysis, most TCR beta V segments were productive about 87% or about 30% of the time. The sole available immune exposure information was CMV serostatus.

A multiplex PCR was run with 60 Vbeta primers and 13 Jbeta primers. TCRdb's table, derived via immunoSEQ multiplex PCR, lists solely in-frame clones and lacks some. The sample lists over 150,000 clones, approximately 80% occurring once. Germline CDR1 MNHEY, CDR2 SVGAGI. The CDR3 runs to 14 residues. The V gene end was trimmed by 6 bases and the J gene end by 2 bases; junction bases not matched to a gene: 3. As for this clone: Its antigen is not known. Other DNA sequences in this sample translate to the same CDR3.

This receptor was obtained from a woman aged 25-40 years in good health and CMV-seropositive. This rearrangement joins TRBV6-5 to TRBJ1-4; 7 bases agree with TRBD1. Sequencing was carried out using PBMCs. The CDR3 sequence: CASRQGLTNEKLFF. DNA of the CDR3: TGTGCCAGCAGACAGGGGCTTACTAATGAAAAACTGTTTTTT.